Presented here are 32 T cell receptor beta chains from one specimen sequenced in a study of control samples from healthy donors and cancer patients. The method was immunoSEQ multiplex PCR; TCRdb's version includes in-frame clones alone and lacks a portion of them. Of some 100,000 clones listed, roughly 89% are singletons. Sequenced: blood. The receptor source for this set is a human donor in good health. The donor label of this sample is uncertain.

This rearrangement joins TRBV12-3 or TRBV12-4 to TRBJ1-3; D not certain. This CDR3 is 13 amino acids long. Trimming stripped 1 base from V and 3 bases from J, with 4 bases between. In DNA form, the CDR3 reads TGTGCCAGCAGTTTAGAGGGTGGAAACACCATATATTTT. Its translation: CASSLEGGNTIYF.

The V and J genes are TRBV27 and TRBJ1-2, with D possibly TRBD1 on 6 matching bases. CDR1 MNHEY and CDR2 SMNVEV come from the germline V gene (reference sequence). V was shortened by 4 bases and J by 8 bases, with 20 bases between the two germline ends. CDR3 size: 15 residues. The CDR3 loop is CASSYRDIGLGGYTF. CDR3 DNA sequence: TGTGCCAGCAGTTACCGGGACATCGGCTTGGGGGGCTACACCTTC.

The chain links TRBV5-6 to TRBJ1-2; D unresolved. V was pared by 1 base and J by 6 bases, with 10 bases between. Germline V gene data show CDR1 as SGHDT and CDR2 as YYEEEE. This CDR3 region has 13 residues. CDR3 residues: CASSLKSDDGYTF. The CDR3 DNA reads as TGTGCCAGCAGCTTGAAATCCGATGATGGCTACACCTTC. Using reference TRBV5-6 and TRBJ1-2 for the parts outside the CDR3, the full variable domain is DAGVTQSPTHLIKTRGQQVTLRCSPKSGHDTVSWYQQALGQGPQFIFQYYEEEERQRGNFPDRFSGHQFPNYSSELNVNALLLGDSALYLCASSLKSDDGYTFGSGTRLTVV.

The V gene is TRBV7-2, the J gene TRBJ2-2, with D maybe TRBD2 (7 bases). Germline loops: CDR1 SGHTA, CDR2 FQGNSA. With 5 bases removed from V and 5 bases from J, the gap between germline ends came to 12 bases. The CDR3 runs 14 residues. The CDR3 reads CASSGGASTGELFF. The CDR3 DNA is TGTGCCAGCAGCGGGGGGGCTTCTACCGGGGAGCTGTTTTTT.

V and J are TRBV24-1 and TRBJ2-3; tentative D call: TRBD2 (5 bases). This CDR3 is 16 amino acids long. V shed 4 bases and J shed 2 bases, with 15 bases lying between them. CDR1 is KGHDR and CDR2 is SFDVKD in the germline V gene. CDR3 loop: CATSDLAWPDTDTQYF. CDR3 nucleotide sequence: TGTGCCACCAGTGACCTAGCATGGCCGGACACAGATACGCAGTATTTT.

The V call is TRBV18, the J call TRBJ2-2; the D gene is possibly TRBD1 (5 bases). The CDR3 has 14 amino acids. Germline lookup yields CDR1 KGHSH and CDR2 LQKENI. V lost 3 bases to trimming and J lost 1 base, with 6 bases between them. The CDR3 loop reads CASSPGQNTGELFF. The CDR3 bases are TGTGCCAGCTCACCCGGACAGAACACCGGGGAGCTGTTTTTT.

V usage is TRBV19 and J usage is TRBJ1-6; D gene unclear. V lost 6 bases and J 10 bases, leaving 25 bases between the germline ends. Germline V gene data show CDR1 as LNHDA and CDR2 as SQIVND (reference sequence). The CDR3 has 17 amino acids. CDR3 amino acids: CASREFEGPPTWSPLHF. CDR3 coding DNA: TGTGCCAGTAGGGAATTCGAGGGCCCCCCGACTTGGTCACCCCTCCACTTT.

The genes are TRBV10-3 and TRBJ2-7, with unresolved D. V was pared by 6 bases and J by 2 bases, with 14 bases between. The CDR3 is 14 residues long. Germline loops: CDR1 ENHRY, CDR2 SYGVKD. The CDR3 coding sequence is TGTGCCATCAGCGATTTGGTGGAAACCTACGAGCAGTACTTC. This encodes CAISDLVETYEQYF.

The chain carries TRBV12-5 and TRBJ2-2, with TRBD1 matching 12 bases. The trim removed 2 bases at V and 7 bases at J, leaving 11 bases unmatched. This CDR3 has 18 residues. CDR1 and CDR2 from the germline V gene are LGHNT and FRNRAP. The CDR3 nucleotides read TGTGCTAGTGGTTTGTCGAGTGCCGGGACAGGGGGCCTCGGGGAGCTGTTTTTT. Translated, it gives CASGLSSAGTGGLGELFF.

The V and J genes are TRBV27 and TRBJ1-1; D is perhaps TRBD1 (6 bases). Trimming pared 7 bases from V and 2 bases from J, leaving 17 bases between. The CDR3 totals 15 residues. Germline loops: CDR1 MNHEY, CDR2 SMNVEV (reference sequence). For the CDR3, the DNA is TGTGCCAGCACGCAGGGGAATCCCCTTAACACTGAAGCTTTCTTT. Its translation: CASTQGNPLNTEAFF.

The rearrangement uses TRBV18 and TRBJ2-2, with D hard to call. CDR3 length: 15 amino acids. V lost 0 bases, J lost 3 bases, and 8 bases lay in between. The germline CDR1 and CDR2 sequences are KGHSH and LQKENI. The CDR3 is CASSPPIGDTGELFF. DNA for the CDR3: TGTGCCAGCTCACCACCGATAGGCGACACCGGGGAGCTGTTTTTT.

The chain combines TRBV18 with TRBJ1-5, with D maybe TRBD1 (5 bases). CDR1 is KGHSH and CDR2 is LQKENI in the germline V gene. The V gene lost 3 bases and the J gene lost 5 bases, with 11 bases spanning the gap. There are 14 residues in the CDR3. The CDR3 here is CASSPGGEYQPQHF. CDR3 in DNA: TGTGCCAGCTCACCGGGAGGGGAATATCAGCCCCAGCATTTT.

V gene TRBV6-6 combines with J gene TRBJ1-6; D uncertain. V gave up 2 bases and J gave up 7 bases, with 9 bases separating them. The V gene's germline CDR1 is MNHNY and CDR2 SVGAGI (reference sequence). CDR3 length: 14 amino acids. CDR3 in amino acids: CASSYRSGNSPLHF. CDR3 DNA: TGTGCCAGCAGTTACAGATCGGGGAATTCACCCCTCCACTTT.

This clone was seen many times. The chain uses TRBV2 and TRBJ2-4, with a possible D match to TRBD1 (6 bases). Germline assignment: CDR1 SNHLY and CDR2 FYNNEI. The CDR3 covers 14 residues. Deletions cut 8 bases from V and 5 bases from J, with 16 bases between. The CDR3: CASGVGTPENIQYF. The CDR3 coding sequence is TGTGCCAGCGGGGTAGGGACACCCGAAAACATTCAGTACTTC.

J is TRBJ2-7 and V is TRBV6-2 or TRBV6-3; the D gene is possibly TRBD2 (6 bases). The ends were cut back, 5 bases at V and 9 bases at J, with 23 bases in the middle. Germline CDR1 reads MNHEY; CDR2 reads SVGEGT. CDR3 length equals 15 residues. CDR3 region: CASSLTDRTTLGQYV. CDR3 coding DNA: TGTGCCAGCAGTCTAACGGATCGGACTACTCTGGGGCAGTACGTC.

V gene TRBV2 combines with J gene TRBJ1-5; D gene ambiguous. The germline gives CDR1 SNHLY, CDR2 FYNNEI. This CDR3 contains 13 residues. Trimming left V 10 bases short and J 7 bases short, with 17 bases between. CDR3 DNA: TGTGCCACCTCCTTGATAAATGACCAGCCCCAGCATTTT. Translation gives CATSLINDQPQHF.

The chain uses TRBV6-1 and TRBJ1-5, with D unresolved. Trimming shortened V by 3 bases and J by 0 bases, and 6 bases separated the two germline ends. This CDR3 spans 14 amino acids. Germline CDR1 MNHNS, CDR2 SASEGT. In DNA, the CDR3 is TGTGCCAGCAGTGATACCCTTAGCAATCAGCCCCAGCATTTT. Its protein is CASSDTLSNQPQHF.

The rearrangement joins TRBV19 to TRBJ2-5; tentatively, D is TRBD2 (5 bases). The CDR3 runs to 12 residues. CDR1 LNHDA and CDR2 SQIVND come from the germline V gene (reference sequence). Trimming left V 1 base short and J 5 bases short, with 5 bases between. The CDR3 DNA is TGTGCCAGTAGTATAGCGGGGGAGACCCAGTACTTC. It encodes CASSIAGETQYF. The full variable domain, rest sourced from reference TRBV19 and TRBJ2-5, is DGGITQSPKYLFRKEGQNVTLSCEQNLNHDAMYWYRQDPGQGLRLIYYSQIVNDFQKGDIAEGYSVSREKKESFPLTVTSAQKNPTAFYLCASSIAGETQYFGPGTRLLVL.

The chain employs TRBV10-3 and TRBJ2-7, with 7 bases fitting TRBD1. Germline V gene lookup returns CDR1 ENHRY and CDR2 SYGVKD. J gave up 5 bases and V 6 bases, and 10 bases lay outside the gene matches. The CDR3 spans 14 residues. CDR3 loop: CAIRLDRAWNEQYF. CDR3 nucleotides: TGTGCCATCAGGTTAGACAGGGCTTGGAACGAGCAGTACTTC.

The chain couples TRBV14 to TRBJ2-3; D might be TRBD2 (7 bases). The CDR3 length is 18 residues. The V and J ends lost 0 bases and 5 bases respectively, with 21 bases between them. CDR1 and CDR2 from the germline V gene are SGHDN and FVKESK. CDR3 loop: CASSQDRRGGKRIDTQYF. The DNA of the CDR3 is TGTGCCAGCAGCCAAGATCGGCGCGGGGGCAAGAGAATAGATACGCAGTATTTT.

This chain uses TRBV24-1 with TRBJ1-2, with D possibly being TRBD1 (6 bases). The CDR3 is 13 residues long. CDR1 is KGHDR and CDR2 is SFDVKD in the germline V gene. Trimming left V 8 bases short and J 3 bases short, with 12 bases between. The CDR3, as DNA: TGTGCCACCAACCACAGGGACGACTATGGCTACACCTTC. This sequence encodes CATNHRDDYGYTF.

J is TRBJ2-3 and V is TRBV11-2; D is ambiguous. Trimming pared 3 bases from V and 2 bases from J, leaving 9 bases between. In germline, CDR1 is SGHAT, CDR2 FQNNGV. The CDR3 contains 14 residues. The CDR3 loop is CASSFRLHTDTQYF. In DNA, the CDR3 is TGTGCCAGCAGCTTTCGGCTTCACACAGATACGCAGTATTTT.

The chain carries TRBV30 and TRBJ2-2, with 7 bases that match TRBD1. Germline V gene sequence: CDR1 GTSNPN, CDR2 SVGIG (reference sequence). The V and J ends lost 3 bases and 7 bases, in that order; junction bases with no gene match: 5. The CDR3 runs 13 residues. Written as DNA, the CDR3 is TGTGCCTGGAGAACGACAGGGTACGGGGAGCTGTTTTTT. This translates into CAWRTTGYGELFF.

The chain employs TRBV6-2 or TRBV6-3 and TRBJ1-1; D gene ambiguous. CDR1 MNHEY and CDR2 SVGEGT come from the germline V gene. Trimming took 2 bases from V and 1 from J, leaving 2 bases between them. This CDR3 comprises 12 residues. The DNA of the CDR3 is TGTGCCAGCAGTTACCCGAACACTGAAGCTTTCTTT. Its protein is CASSYPNTEAFF.

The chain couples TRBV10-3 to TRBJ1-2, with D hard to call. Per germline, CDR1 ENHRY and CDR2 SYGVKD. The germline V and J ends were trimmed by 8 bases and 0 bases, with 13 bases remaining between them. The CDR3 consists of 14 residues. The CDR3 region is CAIAGSPSNYGYTF. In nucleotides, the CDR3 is TGTGCCATCGCCGGCTCACCTTCTAACTATGGCTACACCTTC.

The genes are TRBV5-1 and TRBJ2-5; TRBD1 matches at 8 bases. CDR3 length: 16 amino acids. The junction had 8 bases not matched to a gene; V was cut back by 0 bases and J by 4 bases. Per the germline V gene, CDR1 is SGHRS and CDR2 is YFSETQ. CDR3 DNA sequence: TGCGCCAGCAGCTTGGGGACAGGGAATATTGTAGAGACCCAGTACTTC. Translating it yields CASSLGTGNIVETQYF.

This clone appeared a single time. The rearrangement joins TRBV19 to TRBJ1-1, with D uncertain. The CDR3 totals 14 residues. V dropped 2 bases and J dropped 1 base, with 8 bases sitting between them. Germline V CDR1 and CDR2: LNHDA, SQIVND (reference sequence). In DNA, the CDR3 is TGTGCCAGTAGTATAAGACTGACGAACACTGAAGCTTTCTTT. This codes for CASSIRLTNTEAFF.

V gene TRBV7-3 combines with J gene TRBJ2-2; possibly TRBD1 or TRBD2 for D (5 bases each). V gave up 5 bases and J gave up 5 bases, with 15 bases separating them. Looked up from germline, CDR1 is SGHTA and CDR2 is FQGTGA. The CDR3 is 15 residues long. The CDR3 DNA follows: TGTGCCAGCAGCCGGACTGAGGGGCGGACCGGGGAGCTGTTTTTT. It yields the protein CASSRTEGRTGELFF.

CDR3 sequence reads: CATSEDHNQPQHF. In nucleotides, the CDR3 is TGTGCCACCAGTGAGGACCACAATCAGCCCCAGCATTTT. J is TRBJ1-5 and V is TRBV24-1; the D is unclear. Trimming pared 4 bases from V and 3 bases from J, leaving 6 bases between. This CDR3 is 13 amino acids long. The germline gives CDR1 KGHDR, CDR2 SFDVKD.

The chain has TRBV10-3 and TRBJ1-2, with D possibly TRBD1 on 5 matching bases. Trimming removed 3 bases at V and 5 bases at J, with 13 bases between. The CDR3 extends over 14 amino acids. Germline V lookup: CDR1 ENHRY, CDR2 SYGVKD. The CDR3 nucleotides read TGTGCCATCAGTGATGAGGGGACTGTGTATGGCTACACCTTC. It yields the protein CAISDEGTVYGYTF.

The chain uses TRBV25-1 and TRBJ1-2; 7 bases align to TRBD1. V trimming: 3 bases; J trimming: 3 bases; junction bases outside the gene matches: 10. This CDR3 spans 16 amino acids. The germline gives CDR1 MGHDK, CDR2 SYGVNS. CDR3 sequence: CASSDIKDRRYYGYTF. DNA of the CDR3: TGTGCCAGCAGTGACATCAAGGACAGGAGGTACTATGGCTACACCTTC.

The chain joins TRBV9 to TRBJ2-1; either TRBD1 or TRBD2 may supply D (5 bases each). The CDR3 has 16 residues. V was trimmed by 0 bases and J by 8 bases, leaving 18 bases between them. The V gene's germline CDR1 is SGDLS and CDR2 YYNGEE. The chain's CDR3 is CASSVGGNTGMDEQFF. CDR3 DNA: TGTGCCAGCAGCGTAGGAGGGAACACAGGCATGGATGAGCAGTTCTTC.